This TCR beta chain derives from a study of CD8 T cells in Susac syndrome. The CDR3 loop spans 17 amino acids. The V gene's germline CDR1 is SQVTM and CDR2 ANQGSEA. The V gene lost 0 bases and the J gene lost 2 bases, with 17 bases spanning the gap. From blood CD8+ and CD4+ T cells, TCR beta sequences were generated. The study used treatment-naive patients who had stable or active relapsing-remitting disease as multiple sclerosis controls. The TEMRA cells underwent FACS enrichment, while the CD8+ and CD4+ T cells underwent negative isolation. RNA totalling roughly 0.45 to 1 ug underwent reverse transcription with random hexamers. The immunoSEQ assay covered 54 Vbeta and 13 Jbeta segments for CDR3. Via MiXCR, TCRdb re-called the immunoSEQ multiplex PCR reads, giving one row per CDR3 protein. The sample lists fewer than 150,000 distinct CDR3 sequences; 90% to 95% were seen once.

The receptor comes from a human donor with multiple sclerosis. The chain couples TRBV29-1 to TRBJ2-1, with D unclear. The sample comprised CD4+ T cells from PBMCs. For the CDR3, the DNA is TGCAGCGTTGAAGATTGGCCCTACCGTAGGGCCTACAATGAGCAGTTCTTC. As protein: CSVEDWPYRRAYNEQFF.